A selection of T cell receptor beta chains follows, all from one sample in a study of OX40 agonist ivuxolimab in advanced cancers. Here immunoSEQ multiplex PCR was the method, and the copy in TCRdb shows in-frame clones only, minus some. The profile shows 90,000 to 120,000 clones, under 95% of them singletons. The sequencing here drew on CD4+ or CD8+ T cells sorted from blood, taken in a trial of the OX40 agonist ivuxolimab. The receptor source for this set is an adult with an advanced solid tumor such as melanoma, head and neck, liver or kidney cancer. Each CDR3 is given with its conserved first and last residue. D genes are given only for firm matches. Size is omitted from some rows. Given values are once, few, many or a class for expanded clones.

cdr3_length: 15
clone_size: -
v_call: TRBV19
d_call: TRBD1
j_call: TRBJ2-7
cdr3_nt: TGTGCCAGTAGTACGAAACAGGGGGCAGCCTACGAGCAGTACTTC
cdr3_aa: CASSTKQGAAYEQYF

cdr3_length: 12
clone_size: -
v_call: TRBV6-1
d_call: -
j_call: TRBJ2-2
cdr3_nt: TGTGCCAGCAATCAGGTGACCGGGGAGCTGTTTTTT
cdr3_aa: CASNQVTGELFF

cdr3_length: 13
clone_size: -
v_call: TRBV10-3
d_call: TRBD2
j_call: TRBJ2-7
cdr3_nt: TGTGCCACCCAACGGCGGGAGAACTACGAGCAGTACTTC
cdr3_aa: CATQRRENYEQYF

cdr3_length: 15
clone_size: -
v_call: TRBV19
d_call: -
j_call: TRBJ2-1
cdr3_nt: TGTGCCAGTAGTATGTCCAGAAGGAATGCGGATGAGCAGTTCTTC
cdr3_aa: CASSMSRRNADEQFF

cdr3_length: 16
clone_size: few
v_call: TRBV6-6
d_call: TRBD1
j_call: TRBJ2-2
cdr3_nt: TGTGCCAGCAGTGGAACCGGGACAGGGAACACCGGGGAGCTGTTTTTT
cdr3_aa: CASSGTGTGNTGELFF

cdr3_length: 11
clone_size: -
v_call: TRBV6-5
d_call: -
j_call: TRBJ1-1
cdr3_nt: TGTGCCAGCAGGCGCCGGGCTGAAGCTTTCTTT
cdr3_aa: CASRRRAEAFF

cdr3_length: 16
clone_size: once
v_call: TRBV7-3
d_call: TRBD2
j_call: TRBJ2-1
cdr3_nt: TGTGCCAGCAGCCCCCAAATAGCGGGGGCCGGGAATGAGCAGTTCTTC
cdr3_aa: CASSPQIAGAGNEQFF

cdr3_length: 13
clone_size: few
v_call: TRBV19
d_call: -
j_call: TRBJ1-2
cdr3_nt: TGTGCCAGTAGTATACAACAGAGCTATGGCTACACCTTC
cdr3_aa: CASSIQQSYGYTF

cdr3_length: 12
clone_size: -
v_call: TRBV6-6
d_call: -
j_call: TRBJ1-4
cdr3_nt: TGTGCCAGCAGTACCATTATTGAAAAACTGTTTTTT
cdr3_aa: CASSTIIEKLFF

cdr3_length: 16
clone_size: -
v_call: TRBV9
d_call: TRBD1
j_call: TRBJ1-4
cdr3_nt: TGTGCCAGCAGGACAGGGGTAGTTTGTTTGGATGAAAAACTGTTTTTT
cdr3_aa: CASRTGVVCLDEKLFF

cdr3_length: 17
clone_size: -
v_call: TRBV19
d_call: TRBD2
j_call: TRBJ2-1
cdr3_nt: TGTGCCAGTAGTATAGATGGAGCGGGAGGGCCAGGGGATGAGCAGTTCTTC
cdr3_aa: CASSIDGAGGPGDEQFF

cdr3_length: 15
clone_size: few
v_call: TRBV10-1
d_call: -
j_call: TRBJ2-1
cdr3_nt: TGCGCCAGCAGCCAGCAGCGCTCTAGCTACAATGAGCAGTTCTTC
cdr3_aa: CASSQQRSSYNEQFF

cdr3_length: 15
clone_size: -
v_call: TRBV7-2
d_call: TRBD2
j_call: TRBJ2-1
cdr3_nt: TGTGCCAGCAGCTTAATTACTAGCGCATTCAATGAGCAGTTCTTC
cdr3_aa: CASSLITSAFNEQFF

cdr3_length: 16
clone_size: -
v_call: TRBV7-8
d_call: -
j_call: TRBJ1-5
cdr3_nt: TGTGCCAGCAGCTTAGATGGAGTATTTTTCAATCAGCCCCAGCATTTT
cdr3_aa: CASSLDGVFFNQPQHF

cdr3_length: 11
clone_size: -
v_call: TRBV6-5
d_call: -
j_call: TRBJ2-1
cdr3_nt: TGTGCCAGCACCGCGAGGAATGAGCAGTTCTTC
cdr3_aa: CASTARNEQFF

cdr3_length: 12
clone_size: -
v_call: TRBV2
d_call: -
j_call: TRBJ2-7
cdr3_nt: TGTGCCAGCAGCTTGAACAGGGCCGAGCAGTACTTC
cdr3_aa: CASSLNRAEQYF

cdr3_length: 15
clone_size: -
v_call: TRBV6-5
d_call: -
j_call: TRBJ2-2
cdr3_nt: TGTGCCAGCTCTCTAACGGGGGGCAGGACCGGGGAGCTGTTTTTT
cdr3_aa: CASSLTGGRTGELFF

cdr3_length: 15
clone_size: -
v_call: TRBV27
d_call: TRBD2
j_call: TRBJ2-5
cdr3_nt: TGTGCCAGCAGTTTAGGACTAGCCGCTCAAGAGACCCAGTACTTC
cdr3_aa: CASSLGLAAQETQYF

cdr3_length: 13
clone_size: -
v_call: TRBV29-1
d_call: -
j_call: TRBJ2-3
cdr3_nt: TGCAGCGCAAACTCCCCTAGCAGCGATACGCAGTATTTT
cdr3_aa: CSANSPSSDTQYF

cdr3_length: 12
clone_size: -
v_call: TRBV30
d_call: -
j_call: TRBJ1-2
cdr3_nt: TGTGCCTGGGGACCGAGGGATCGCGGCTACACCTTC
cdr3_aa: CAWGPRDRGYTF

cdr3_length: 14
clone_size: -
v_call: TRBV5-1
d_call: -
j_call: TRBJ2-7
cdr3_nt: TGCGCCAGCAGCTTGGTGTCCGATTTGGGGGAGCAGTACTTC
cdr3_aa: CASSLVSDLGEQYF

cdr3_length: 16
clone_size: -
v_call: TRBV21-1
d_call: -
j_call: TRBJ2-7
cdr3_nt: TGTGCCAGCAGCAAAATCAGGAGCGGGAGTGTCGACGAGCAGTACTTC
cdr3_aa: CASSKIRSGSVDEQYF

cdr3_length: 14
clone_size: -
v_call: TRBV2
d_call: -
j_call: TRBJ2-7
cdr3_nt: TGTGCCAGCAAAGTAGGGACCGGCACATACGAGCAGTACTTC
cdr3_aa: CASKVGTGTYEQYF

cdr3_length: 13
clone_size: -
v_call: TRBV30
d_call: -
j_call: TRBJ2-1
cdr3_nt: TGTGCCTGGAGTGTAGGACATCAAAATGAGCAGTTCTTC
cdr3_aa: CAWSVGHQNEQFF

cdr3_length: 18
clone_size: -
v_call: TRBV2
d_call: -
j_call: TRBJ2-4
cdr3_nt: TGTGCCAGCAGTGAAAGGAATGGGGCAGGCTTAGCCAAAAACATTCAGTACTTC
cdr3_aa: CASSERNGAGLAKNIQYF

cdr3_length: 13
clone_size: -
v_call: TRBV2
d_call: TRBD2
j_call: TRBJ2-7
cdr3_nt: TGTGCCAGCAGTGTCGGGGGGGCATACGAGCAGTACTTC
cdr3_aa: CASSVGGAYEQYF